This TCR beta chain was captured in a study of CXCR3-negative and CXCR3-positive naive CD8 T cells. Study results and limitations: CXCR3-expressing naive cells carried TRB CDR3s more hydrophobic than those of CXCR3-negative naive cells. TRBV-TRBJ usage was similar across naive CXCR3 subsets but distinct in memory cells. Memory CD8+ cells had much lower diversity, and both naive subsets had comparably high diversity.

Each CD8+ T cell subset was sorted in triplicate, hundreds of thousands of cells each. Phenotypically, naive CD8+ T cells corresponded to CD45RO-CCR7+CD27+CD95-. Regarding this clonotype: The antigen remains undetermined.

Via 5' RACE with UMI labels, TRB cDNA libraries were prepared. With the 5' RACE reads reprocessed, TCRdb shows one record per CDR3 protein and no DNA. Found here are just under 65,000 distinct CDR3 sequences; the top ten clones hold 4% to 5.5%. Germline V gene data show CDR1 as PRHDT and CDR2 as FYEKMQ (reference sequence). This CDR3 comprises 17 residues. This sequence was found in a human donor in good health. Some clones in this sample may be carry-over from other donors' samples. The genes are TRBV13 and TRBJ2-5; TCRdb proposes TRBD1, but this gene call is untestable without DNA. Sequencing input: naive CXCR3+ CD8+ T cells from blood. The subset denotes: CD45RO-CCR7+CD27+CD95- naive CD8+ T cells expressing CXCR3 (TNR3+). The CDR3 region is CASSLKGTGGRMETQYF.